These 10 T cell receptor beta chains were all obtained from the same sample, sequenced in a study of Ad26.COV2.S vaccination and SARS-CoV-2 variants. Treatment reported: some 20 received Ad26.COV2.S at low or high dose, single or two shots; five or six received placebo; per-sample allocation not given. Samples were taken on day 63 after the first vaccine or placebo injection. The protocol was immunoSEQ multiplex PCR, while the TCRdb copy is restricted to in-frame clones and leaves out a portion. The data contain some 450,000 clones, 90% of them singletons. The sequencing here drew on peripheral blood, taken in a trial of Ad26.COV2.S vaccine versus placebo. These receptors all come from a person between 18 and 59 years old who received the Ad26.COV2.S COVID-19 vaccine or a placebo.

The gene calls are TRBV14 and TRBJ1-2; D uncertain. From germline, CDR1 is SGHDN and CDR2 FVKESK. The CDR3 has 13 amino acids. V shed 0 bases and J shed 7 bases, with 9 bases lying between them. The CDR3 reads CASSQDLVGGYTF. CDR3 nucleotide sequence: TGTGCCAGCAGCCAAGATCTGGTGGGTGGCTACACCTTC. Full variable domain (rest looked up from reference TRBV14 and TRBJ1-2): EAGVTQFPSHSVIEKGQTVTLRCDPISGHDNLYWYRRVMGKEIKFLLHFVKESKQDESGMPNNRFLAERTGGTYSTLKVQPAELEDSGVYFCASSQDLVGGYTFGSGTRLTVV.

This chain connects TRBV5-4 to TRBJ2-7; 10 positions match TRBD2. From germline, CDR1 is SGHNT and CDR2 YYREEE (reference sequence). This CDR3 contains 16 residues. J was trimmed by 4 bases and V by 0 bases; bases with no gene match: 7. In DNA, the CDR3 is TGTGCCAGCAGCTTGGTTCGCTCTAGCGGGAGTTACGAGCAGTACTTC. Amino acids: CASSLVRSSGSYEQYF.

The chain combines TRBV7-3 with TRBJ2-1, with D tentatively TRBD1 (5 bases). Germline V CDR1 and CDR2: SGHTA, FQGTGA. The CDR3 contains 14 residues. Trimming took 6 bases from V and 8 from J, leaving 17 bases between them. CDR3 protein: CASSSGPGWDEQFF. CDR3 in DNA: TGTGCCAGCAGTTCCGGACCAGGGTGGGATGAGCAGTTCTTC.

This clone was observed a single time. The V gene is TRBV28, the J gene TRBJ2-7; no firm D call. V was cut by 5 bases and J by 3 bases, with 14 bases left in between. The CDR3 is 14 residues long. Germline V gives CDR1 MDHEN, CDR2 SYDVKM. CDR3 loop: CASSGKGYSYEQYF. The CDR3 DNA is TGTGCCAGCAGTGGGAAAGGATATAGCTACGAGCAGTACTTC.

The genes are TRBV6-5 and TRBJ2-1; 15 bases line up with TRBD2. The CDR3 extends over 15 amino acids. Losses at the gene ends were 2 bases for V and 9 bases for J; bases not matched to a gene: 2. Germline V CDR1 and CDR2: MNHEY, SVGAGI. This chain's CDR3 is CASSYPGLAGGEQFF. In DNA form, the CDR3 reads TGTGCCAGCAGTTACCCGGGACTAGCGGGAGGTGAGCAGTTCTTC.

The rearrangement links TRBV29-1 to TRBJ1-4; no clear D gene. V lost 6 bases, J lost 8 bases, and 10 bases lay in between. This CDR3 is built from 11 residues. The germline V gene encodes CDR1 SQVTM and CDR2 ANQGSEA. Here the CDR3 DNA reads TGCAGCGTCGTAGCTGTGGAAAAACTGTTTTTT. Translated, it gives CSVVAVEKLFF.

The chain couples TRBV7-9 to TRBJ2-2; unclear D gene. This CDR3 has 13 residues. Germline CDR1 reads SEHNR; CDR2 reads FQNEAQ (reference sequence). V dropped 0 bases and J dropped 6 bases, with 5 bases sitting between them. The CDR3 nucleotides are TGTGCCAGCAGCTTAGCTGGGGCCGGGGAGCTGTTTTTT. It encodes CASSLAGAGELFF.

This chain uses TRBV30 with TRBJ1-5; tentatively, D is TRBD1 (5 bases). Germline assignment: CDR1 GTSNPN and CDR2 SVGIG (reference sequence). V was cut by 2 bases and J by 0 bases, with 20 bases left in between. There are 18 residues in the CDR3. The CDR3 sequence is CAWSSFRGTKDSNQPQHF. DNA for the CDR3: TGTGCCTGGAGTTCATTCAGAGGGACCAAGGATAGCAATCAGCCCCAGCATTTT.

The chain links TRBV29-1 to TRBJ1-5, with a possible D match to TRBD1 (6 bases). Germline V gene data show CDR1 as SQVTM and CDR2 as ANQGSEA. The V and J ends lost 4 bases and 7 bases respectively, with 14 bases between them. This CDR3 spans 13 amino acids. The CDR3 coding sequence is TGCAGCGTTGGACGACAGGTCGGCCAGCCCCAGCATTTT. As protein: CSVGRQVGQPQHF.

CDR3 nucleotide sequence: TGCGCCAGCAGCTTGGGGACGGCTGGACTAGCGGGAGCGCGCGAGCAGTTCTTC. This sequence encodes CASSLGTAGLAGAREQFF. This rearrangement joins TRBV5-1 to TRBJ2-1, with TRBD2 matching over 13 bases. The CDR3 has 18 amino acids. Trimming at V came to 0 bases and at J to 10 bases, leaving 13 bases not matched to a gene. In germline, CDR1 is SGHRS, CDR2 YFSETQ.